This T cell receptor beta chain came from a study of OX40 agonist ivuxolimab in advanced cancers. About the study: Mean age roughly 65 years, range about 23 to 79; 82.7% male.

CDR3 size: 13 residues. Germline V lookup: CDR1 MNHNS, CDR2 SASEGT. V was clipped by 6 bases and J by 7 bases; unmatched bases: 4. Study-wide points: Undetermined was the antigen specificity of the expanded peripheral T cells. CD4+ and CD8+ blood T cells expanded clonally by week 6 at 0.1 to 3.0 mg/kg.

This clone was recorded only once. The antigen is undetermined. The method was immunoSEQ multiplex PCR; TCRdb's version includes in-frame clones alone and lacks a portion of them. The table has some 100,000 clones, 75% to 95% seen once. The V and J genes are TRBV6-1 and TRBJ1-2; TRBD1 matches at 11 bases. Specimen: CD4+ or CD8+ T cells sorted from blood, collected in a trial of the OX40 agonist ivuxolimab. This clonotype was sampled from an adult with an advanced solid tumor such as melanoma, head and neck, liver or kidney cancer. This CDR3 reads CASRRTGGSGYTF. The CDR3 DNA reads as TGTGCCAGCAGACGGACAGGGGGCAGTGGCTACACCTTC.